This paragraph reports one TCR beta chain. This clone has only one observation. Its antigen is unknown. No much larger clone is present one base from it, and per-base qualities are unavailable. Genomic DNA was extracted from sorted cells for sequencing of the TCRbeta CDR3 region. The immunoSEQ Assay was used for sequencing of TCRbeta CDR3 regions. TCRdb mirrors the immuneACCESS table, restricted to in-frame sequences. Some clones are absent from its copies; in checked studies, under half trace to an unresolved V gene, and the reason for the others is unknown. The sample yields tens of thousands of clones; around 85% were counted once. 1.5% to 2% of the sample rests with the top ten. Patients with autoimmune disease history or receiving systemic immunosuppression were excluded from the trial. Peripheral blood for TCR sequencing was collected from all dose cohorts at baseline, on cycle 4 day 1, and on cycle 7 day 1. Samples came from an open-label, multicenter, first-in-human phase I dose-escalation trial of ivuxolimab. Adults with locally advanced or metastatic head and neck squamous cell, hepatocellular, melanoma or renal cell carcinoma were enrolled in the trial. Before TCR sequencing, CD4+ T cells and CD8+ T cells were sorted from peripheral blood as separate populations.

The sample originates from a study of OX40 agonist ivuxolimab in advanced cancers. For the study in its entirety: Ivuxolimab, which targeted the costimulatory receptor OX40 (CD134), was an agonistic, fully human IgG2 monoclonal antibody. Intravenous ivuxolimab was administered to patients every 2 weeks at six dose levels: 0.01, 0.1, 0.3, 1.5, 3 and 10 mg/kg. Among the 52 dose-escalation patients, around 19 had hepatocellular carcinoma, 15 melanoma, 9 renal cell carcinoma and 9 head and neck cancer. In the dose-escalation cohort, 82.7% of patients were male, and the mean age was about 55 years, with a range of about 23 to 90. Prior anti-PD-1, anti-PD-L1 or anti-CTLA-4 therapy was permitted, and checkpoint inhibitors had been received by roughly 40% of dose-escalation patients. Partial responses occurred in three dose-escalation patients: two with cutaneous melanoma and one with hepatocellular carcinoma. The purpose of peripheral TCRbeta sequencing was to test whether ivuxolimab changed TCR sequence diversity and led to clonal T-cell expansion. The monotherapy dose-escalation portion (N ≈ 52 patients) of the phase I ivuxolimab trial is reported in the paper.

Beyond this particular receptor, the publication reports: At doses from 0.1 to 3.0 mg/kg, clonal expansion was seen in both CD4+ and CD8+ blood T cells between baseline and week 6. In the 0.1-3.0 mg/kg groups, partial responders had among the lowest normalized peripheral clonal expansion, particularly in CD8+ T cells. Low levels of normalized T-cell clonal expansion were also seen in some nonresponding patients. Which antigens the clonally expanded peripheral T cells were specific for was not determined. On average, CD8+ T cells showed more expanded clones than CD4+ T cells after ivuxolimab.

The CDR1 and CDR2 encoded by the germline V gene (reference sequence) are MNHEY and SMNVEV. Spanning cysteine to phenylalanine, the CDR3 consists of 15 amino acids. Of the read, only the CDR3 DNA is kept; its 45 bases are in frame from base 1. Compared with germline, V lacks 3 bases and J lacks 4 bases; bases without a gene match: 2. The sample consisted of CD4+ or CD8+ T cells sorted from blood, taken in a trial of the OX40 agonist ivuxolimab. The receptor was isolated from an adult with an advanced solid tumor such as melanoma, head and neck, liver or kidney cancer. The chain was built from TRBV27 and TRBJ2-1; 11 of the junction bases match TRBD2. The CDR3 protein sequence reads: CASSFSGRDYNEQFF. Here is the DNA: TGTGCCAGCAGTTTTAGCGGGAGGGATTACAATGAGCAGTTCTTC.